A single sample is the source of the 26 T cell receptor beta chains below, sequenced in a study of T-cell reconstitution after alpha-beta-depleted transplantation in children. Using unique molecular identifiers, the investigators prepared the TCRbeta library. One entry per CDR3 protein, called by TCRdb with MiXCR from the PCR reads. The sample carries over 300,000 distinct CDR3 sequences, about a tenth recorded once. The sample consisted of PBMCs from the stem cell graft donor, taken from the stem cell graft. Every receptor here comes from a human donor who donated a stem cell graft to a child with acute lymphoblastic leukemia.

This clonotype was detected only a few times. The rearrangement joins TRBV14 to TRBJ1-1; a weak D match, TRBD1 (5 bases). The CDR3 is 14 residues long. V was pared by 5 bases and J by 3 bases, with 13 bases between. The germline V gene has CDR1 SGHDN and CDR2 FVKESK. The CDR3 DNA reads as TGTGCCAGCAGCGTGGCAGGGCGGTACACTGAAGCTTTCTTT. Protein sequence: CASSVAGRYTEAFF. The entire variable domain, with the rest obtained from reference TRBV14 and TRBJ1-1, is as follows: EAGVTQFPSHSVIEKGQTVTLRCDPISGHDNLYWYRRVMGKEIKFLLHFVKESKQDESGMPNNRFLAERTGGTYSTLKVQPAELEDSGVYFCASSVAGRYTEAFFGQGTRLTVV.

The chain employs TRBV12-3 or TRBV12-4 and TRBJ2-7; 15 bases fit TRBD2. This CDR3 is built from 15 residues. The J segment lost 4 bases and the V segment lost 4 bases, leaving 2 bases of the junction unmatched. The CDR3 loop reads CASSWTSGRGYEQYF. The CDR3 DNA reads TGTGCCAGCAGTTGGACTAGCGGGAGGGGGTACGAGCAGTACTTC.

In its sample, this clonotype was seen a few times. The chain has TRBV5-5 and TRBJ1-3; 7 bases align to TRBD1. Trimming took 6 bases from V and 0 from J; bases not matched to a gene: 6. In germline, CDR1 is SGHKS, CDR2 YYEKEE (reference sequence). This CDR3 spans 15 amino acids. CDR3 bases: TGTGCCAGCAAGCCGACAGGGCCCTCTGGAAACACCATATATTTT. Translated, it gives CASKPTGPSGNTIYF.

This chain joins TRBV20-1 and TRBJ2-7; D ambiguous. V was shortened by 3 bases and J by 3 bases, with 9 bases between the two germline ends. This CDR3 has 12 residues. Germline assignment: CDR1 DFQATT and CDR2 SNEGSKA (reference sequence). CDR3 DNA sequence: TGCAGTGCTAGCAGGACCCACTACGAGCAGTACTTC. It is translated as CSASRTHYEQYF.

This clonotype was picked up a small number of times. A much larger clone lies one base from this, so it may be a read error. This chain connects TRBV4-3 to TRBJ2-2; maybe TRBD2 (5 bases). Per the germline V gene, CDR1 is LGHNA and CDR2 is YSLEER. The CDR3 contains 16 residues. The DNA of the CDR3 is TGCGCCAGCAGCCATGCTGCGGGTGCGAACTCCGGGGAGCTGTTTTTT. Translating gives CASSHAAGANSGELFF.

This clonotype was recorded many times. The rearrangement joins TRBV9 to TRBJ1-1; possibly TRBD1 for D (5 bases). The CDR3 sequence is 13 residues long. CDR1 and CDR2 (germline): SGDLS, YYNGEE. V was cut by 3 bases and J by 3 bases, with 9 bases left in between. CDR3 sequence: CASSEGMDTEAFF. For the CDR3, the DNA is TGTGCCAGCAGCGAGGGGATGGACACTGAAGCTTTCTTT. Drawing the rest from reference TRBV9 and TRBJ1-1, the complete variable domain is DSGVTQTPKHLITATGQRVTLRCSPRSGDLSVYWYQQSLDQGLQFLIQYYNGEERAKGNILERFSAQQFPDLHSELNLSSLELGDSALYFCASSEGMDTEAFFGQGTRLTVV.

J is TRBJ2-1 and V is TRBV9, with TRBD2 matching over 7 bases. Trimming cost V 1 base and J 3 bases; bases outside gene matches: 4. In germline, CDR1 is SGDLS, CDR2 YYNGEE. This CDR3 spans 15 amino acids. CDR3: CASSVSGAYYNEQFF. CDR3 nucleotide sequence: TGTGCCAGCAGCGTAAGCGGGGCCTACTACAATGAGCAGTTCTTC.

In its sample, this clonotype was seen many times. The genes are TRBV10-3 and TRBJ2-1; weak D call: TRBD2 (6 bases). There are 16 residues in the CDR3. Germline V gene data show CDR1 as ENHRY and CDR2 as SYGVKD. V was cut by 1 base and J by 9 bases, with 19 bases left in between. The CDR3 DNA follows: TGTGCCATCAGTGAGTTGGCGGGACTCCGGCAGGTTGAGCAGTTCTTC. Amino acids: CAISELAGLRQVEQFF.

This clonotype occurred many times. The genes are TRBV29-1 and TRBJ2-1; TRBD2 agrees at 8 bases. Losses at the gene ends were 2 bases for V and 7 bases for J; bases not matched to a gene: 10. The CDR3 length is 15 residues. Germline loops: CDR1 SQVTM, CDR2 ANQGSEA. In DNA, the CDR3 is TGCAGCGTTGAAAGGGTAGCGGGGCCTTTAAATGAGCAGTTCTTC. Its protein product is CSVERVAGPLNEQFF.

Notes on this clonotype: One end of the junction is discordant with germline, which a read error may explain. This chain links TRBV12-3 or TRBV12-4 with TRBJ2-5, with D hard to call. The CDR3 spans 14 residues. CDR3 loop: CASLKGLGQEPQYF. In nucleotides, the CDR3 is TGTGCCAGCTTAAAAGGCCTTGGGCAAGAGCCCCAGTACTTC.

This clonotype was found a few times. CDR3: CASSTRSGHEQFF. The DNA of the CDR3 is TGTGCCAGCAGCACCCGTTCAGGGCATGAGCAGTTCTTC. The V gene is TRBV9, the J gene TRBJ2-1; D possibly corresponds to TRBD1 (5 bases). CDR1 and CDR2 (germline): SGDLS, YYNGEE. This CDR3 is built from 13 residues. The V and J ends lost 4 bases and 8 bases respectively, with 13 bases between them.

The table lists this clonotype with many counts. The V call is TRBV20-1, the J call TRBJ2-3; 11 bases are a match to TRBD2. The CDR3 contains 18 residues. J gave up 7 bases and V 3 bases, and 18 bases lay outside the gene matches. Germline-derived CDR1 and CDR2 are DFQATT and SNEGSKA (reference sequence). The CDR3 DNA is TGCAGTGCTAGGGACGGCACCCCACTAGCGGGAGAATGGAATACGCAGTATTTT. It encodes CSARDGTPLAGEWNTQYF.

This clonotype was counted many times. The chain couples TRBV20-1 to TRBJ2-5, with D possibly being TRBD1 (6 bases). Between the trimmed V and J ends, which lost 6 bases and 5 bases, there was a span of 22 bases. This CDR3 contains 15 residues. Germline V gene data show CDR1 as DFQATT and CDR2 as SNEGSKA (reference sequence). As DNA, the CDR3 is TGCAGTGCCCGCCGGGCGCAGGGGCGTTTGGAGACCCAGTACTTC. Protein product: CSARRAQGRLETQYF.

V is TRBV11-3 and J is TRBJ2-1, with 13 positions matching TRBD2. J lost 8 bases, V lost 2 bases, and 6 bases had no gene match. The germline V gene has CDR1 SGHNT and CDR2 YENEEA. The CDR3 loop spans 16 amino acids. This CDR3 reads CASSLRRLAGGDEQFF. CDR3 nucleotides: TGTGCCAGCAGCTTAAGGAGACTAGCGGGGGGCGATGAGCAGTTCTTC.

This clonotype was counted at least ten times. The V call is TRBV5-1, the J call TRBJ2-1; 9 bases agree with TRBD2. J gave up 9 bases and V 4 bases, and 14 bases lay outside the gene matches. This CDR3 contains 16 residues. Germline-derived CDR1 and CDR2 are SGHRS and YFSETQ. The DNA for the CDR3 is TGCGCCAGCAGCCGGTTCGGCGGGACTAGCTCTATTGAGCAGTTCTTC. Protein product: CASSRFGGTSSIEQFF. Variable domain in full (rest from reference TRBV5-1 and TRBJ2-1): KAGVTQTPRYLIKTRGQQVTLSCSPISGHRSVSWYQQTPGQGLQFLFEYFSETQRNKGNFPGRFSGRQFSNSRSEMNVSTLELGDSALYLCASSRFGGTSSIEQFFGPGTRLTVL.

The rearrangement links TRBV27 to TRBJ2-5; no definite D call. There are 13 residues in the CDR3. V gave up 2 bases and J gave up 5 bases, with 9 bases separating them. Germline CDR1 is MNHEY and CDR2 is SMNVEV (reference sequence). Here the CDR3 reads CASSLTNWETQYF. The CDR3 DNA sequence: TGTGCCAGCAGTTTAACTAACTGGGAGACCCAGTACTTC.

Many counts were recorded for this clonotype. This chain uses TRBV5-1 with TRBJ2-1; a weak D match, TRBD2 (6 bases). Per the germline V gene, CDR1 is SGHRS and CDR2 is YFSETQ. Trimming shortened V by 0 bases and J by 4 bases, and 11 bases separated the two germline ends. The CDR3 sequence is 15 residues long. The CDR3 reads CASSLAGTPYNEQFF. CDR3 DNA: TGCGCCAGCAGCTTGGCCGGGACTCCTTACAATGAGCAGTTCTTC.

This clonotype was seen more than once but under ten times. V is TRBV24-1 and J is TRBJ2-1, with TRBD2 identical over 7 bases. Germline lookup yields CDR1 KGHDR and CDR2 SFDVKD. J lost 3 bases, V lost 3 bases, and 4 bases had no gene match. The CDR3 covers 15 residues. In DNA, the CDR3 is TGTGCCACCAGTGATATGGCTAGCGGCTACAATGAGCAGTTCTTC. Translation gives CATSDMASGYNEQFF.

V is TRBV5-1 and J is TRBJ1-2; D may be TRBD1 (5 bases). Germline CDR1 and CDR2: SGHRS and YFSETQ. There are 13 residues in the CDR3. Between the trimmed V and J ends, which lost 4 bases and 12 bases, there was a span of 19 bases. CDR3: CASSPLAREGDTF. DNA for the CDR3: TGCGCCAGCAGCCCACTGGCCCGCGAAGGGGACACCTTC. Full variable domain (outside the CDR3, taken from reference TRBV5-1 and TRBJ1-2): KAGVTQTPRYLIKTRGQQVTLSCSPISGHRSVSWYQQTPGQGLQFLFEYFSETQRNKGNFPGRFSGRQFSNSRSEMNVSTLELGDSALYLCASSPLAREGDTFGSGTRLTVV.

This clonotype has ten or more counts. This chain connects TRBV27 to TRBJ2-3; D is ambiguous. The CDR3 consists of 13 residues. Per the germline V gene, CDR1 is MNHEY and CDR2 is SMNVEV (reference sequence). The V end lost 2 bases, the J end lost 2 bases, and 5 bases lay between the germline ends. For the CDR3, the DNA is TGTGCCAGCAGTTTAGCGCTCACAGATACGCAGTATTTT. It yields the protein CASSLALTDTQYF.

This clonotype was found a few times. This sequence joins TRBV15 and TRBJ1-1; TRBD1 might be the D (6 bases). The germline V and J ends were trimmed by 0 bases and 1 base, with 18 bases remaining between them. This CDR3 is built from 18 residues. Germline V lookup: CDR1 LNHNV, CDR2 YYDKDF (reference sequence). This CDR3 reads CATSRDWGAAERNTEAFF. For the CDR3, the DNA is TGTGCCACCAGCAGAGATTGGGGGGCCGCGGAGAGGAACACTGAAGCTTTCTTT.

This clonotype came up many times. The chain couples TRBV7-9 to TRBJ1-1, with D possibly TRBD1 on 6 matching bases. Trimming shortened V by 0 bases and J by 5 bases, and 19 bases separated the two germline ends. This CDR3 spans 17 amino acids. The germline V gene encodes CDR1 SEHNR and CDR2 FQNEAQ (reference sequence). CDR3 sequence (DNA): TGTGCCAGCAGCTTAGCTCCCGGACAGCCCGGCTGGACTGAAGCTTTCTTT. This gives the protein CASSLAPGQPGWTEAFF.

The V and J genes are TRBV24-1 and TRBJ2-2; D may be TRBD2 (5 bases). In germline, CDR1 is KGHDR, CDR2 SFDVKD. The CDR3 is 16 amino acids. Trimming removed 10 bases from V and 0 bases from J, with 17 bases in between. The CDR3 nucleotides read TGTGCCACAGGCGAGGGCAACCACGCGAACACCGGGGAGCTGTTTTTT. As protein: CATGEGNHANTGELFF.

This clonotype was counted only a few times. This chain uses TRBV12-3 or TRBV12-4 with TRBJ2-5, with D uncertain. CDR3 length: 14 amino acids. V was clipped by 2 bases and J by 5 bases, with 12 bases between them. The CDR3 region is CASSLKWVGETQYF. CDR3 DNA sequence: TGTGCCAGCAGTTTAAAGTGGGTCGGCGAGACCCAGTACTTC.

With regard to this clonotype: This clone may be a read error of a much larger clone one base away. The CDR3, as DNA: TGCGCCAGCAGCCTTGGACAGCCCAAGGGTCTAAGCTCCTACAATGGGCAGTTCTTC. Its protein is CASSLGQPKGLSSYNGQFF. This chain uses TRBV5-1 with TRBJ2-1; maybe TRBD1 (6 bases). This CDR3 contains 19 residues. CDR1 and CDR2 (germline): SGHRS, YFSETQ.

This clonotype was seen repeatedly, ten times or more. V usage is TRBV20-1 and J usage is TRBJ1-5; 10 bases align to TRBD1. V gave up 5 bases and J gave up 9 bases; unmatched junction bases: 7. Per the germline V gene, CDR1 is DFQATT and CDR2 is SNEGSKA (reference sequence). The CDR3 length is 13 residues. The DNA for the CDR3 is TGCAGTGCTCCCGGACAGGGGGATTGGCCCCAGCATTTT. Protein sequence: CSAPGQGDWPQHF.